These 14 T cell receptor beta chains were sequenced from one sample in a study of T cells after posttransplantation cyclophosphamide. Sequencing was performed with immunoSEQ multiplex PCR; in TCRdb, only in-frame clones are kept and a portion is missing. The sample consists of 6,000 to 9,500 clones, roughly 82% of them appearing once. A marrow graft followed busulfan-fludarabine conditioning, with cyclophosphamide on days +3 and +4. This specimen was CD4+ T cells sorted from blood, taken 950 to 1,200 days after allogeneic stem cell transplant with posttransplant cyclophosphamide. The receptor source for this set is a female patient aged 35 to 55 who received an allogeneic stem cell transplant from a related donor, was CMV-positive, and had no GVHD. Some T cells may originate from the graft donor.

The chain couples TRBV5-8 to TRBJ2-3; D is ambiguous. This CDR3 has 15 residues. Germline CDR1 SGHTS, CDR2 YDEGEE. Deletions cut 0 bases from V and 2 bases from J, with 10 bases between. Here the CDR3 reads CASSLGLVNTDTQYF. CDR3 DNA: TGTGCCAGCAGCTTGGGTCTAGTCAACACAGATACGCAGTATTTT.

V is TRBV19 and J is TRBJ1-2, with TRBD1 matching 7 bases. The junction had 5 bases not matched to a gene; V was cut back by 3 bases and J by 4 bases. The CDR3 is made up of 14 amino acids. CDR1 and CDR2 (germline): LNHDA, SQIVND (reference sequence). CDR3 nucleotides: TGTGCCAGTAGTATCGAGACAGGGACCTATGGCTACACCTTC. It is translated as CASSIETGTYGYTF.

The V call is TRBV27, the J call TRBJ1-1; perhaps TRBD1 as D (5 bases). V was shortened by 2 bases and J by 5 bases, with 15 bases between the two germline ends. This CDR3 spans 15 amino acids. The V gene's germline CDR1 is MNHEY and CDR2 SMNVEV (reference sequence). The CDR3 region is CASSLTQASLTEAFF. The CDR3 coding sequence is TGTGCCAGCAGTTTAACACAGGCGAGTTTAACTGAAGCTTTCTTT.

A single count supports this clone. Germline is not matched at one junction end, which may reflect a read error. The chain joins TRBV28 to TRBJ2-5; possibly TRBD1 for D (8 bases). This CDR3 spans 16 amino acids. Germline CDR1 is MDHEN and CDR2 is SYDVKM. The CDR3 DNA reads as TGTGCCAGCAGGATCGGACAGGGAGGGGTTCAAGGGACCCAGTACTTC. Its translation is CASRIGQGGVQGTQYF. Full variable domain (rest looked up from reference TRBV28 and TRBJ2-5): DVKVTQSSRYLVKRTGEKVFLECVQDMDHENMFWYRQDPGLGLRLIYFSYDVKMKEKGDIPEGYSVSREKKERFSLILESASTNQTSMYLCASRIGQGGVQGTQYFGPGTRLLVL.

The chain links TRBV7-9 to TRBJ2-1; unclear D gene. Deletions cut 1 base from V and 10 bases from J, with 8 bases between. The V gene's germline CDR1 is SEHNR and CDR2 FQNEAQ (reference sequence). This CDR3 spans 12 amino acids. The CDR3 nucleotides read TGTGCCAGCAGCTTAGTCTTTCAGGAGCAGTTCTTC. Translating it yields CASSLVFQEQFF. The complete variable domain, with remaining parts taken from reference TRBV7-9 and TRBJ2-1, reads DTGVSQNPRHKITKRGQNVTFRCDPISEHNRLYWYRQTLGQGPEFLTYFQNEAQLEKSRLLSDRFSAERPKGSFSTLEIQRTEQGDSAMYLCASSLVFQEQFFGPGTRLTVL.

V gene TRBV27 combines with J gene TRBJ1-5, with 11 bases fitting TRBD1. The J segment lost 4 bases and the V segment lost 9 bases, leaving 8 bases of the junction unmatched. Germline V gene sequence: CDR1 MNHEY, CDR2 SMNVEV (reference sequence). The CDR3 has 15 amino acids. The CDR3 nucleotides read TGTGCCAGTCGAGTCGGACAGGGGGCAAATCAGCCCCAGCATTTT. Encoded protein: CASRVGQGANQPQHF.

The rearrangement uses TRBV6-5 and TRBJ1-6; D is ambiguous. The CDR3 consists of 13 residues. Trimming pared 6 bases from V and 7 bases from J, leaving 10 bases between. The germline gives CDR1 MNHEY, CDR2 SVGAGI. In nucleotides, the CDR3 is TGTGCCAGCAGGCGGGCTTCCAATTCACCCCTCCACTTT. Translation gives CASRRASNSPLHF.

In regard to this clone: A read error may produce the germline difference seen at one junction end. This chain links TRBV4-1 with TRBJ1-2; the D gene is possibly TRBD1 (5 bases). The CDR3 runs 16 residues. Looked up from germline, CDR1 is MGHRA and CDR2 is YSYEKL. The chain's CDR3 is CASSQDTGRPNYGHTF. CDR3 coding DNA: TGCGCCAGCAGCCAAGACACAGGACGTCCTAACTATGGCCACACCTTC.

The chain couples TRBV6-1 to TRBJ2-7; perhaps TRBD2 as D (5 bases). V was cut by 0 bases and J by 7 bases, with 7 bases left in between. Per germline, CDR1 MNHNS and CDR2 SASEGT. The CDR3 covers 12 residues. CDR3 sequence reads: CASSEARVEQYF. The CDR3 DNA reads TGTGCCAGCAGTGAAGCGAGGGTTGAGCAGTACTTC.

This rearrangement joins TRBV19 to TRBJ1-2, with 12 bases matching TRBD1. Looked up from germline, CDR1 is LNHDA and CDR2 is SQIVND (reference sequence). The CDR3 is made up of 15 amino acids. The junction had 4 bases not matched to a gene; V was cut back by 4 bases and J by 4 bases. For the CDR3, the DNA is TGTGCCAGTAGTAGGGACAGGGGGCTGAGCTATGGCTACACCTTC. Translating gives CASSRDRGLSYGYTF.

V usage is TRBV11-2 and J usage is TRBJ2-7; 8 bases align to TRBD2. J lost 6 bases, V lost 6 bases, and 13 bases had no gene match. The V gene's germline CDR1 is SGHAT and CDR2 FQNNGV. The CDR3 runs to 15 residues. The chain's CDR3 is CASRPGGDRVSEQYF. CDR3 in DNA: TGTGCCAGCAGGCCCGGGGGGGATAGGGTCAGCGAGCAGTACTTC. The full variable domain, rest sourced from reference TRBV11-2 and TRBJ2-7, is EAGVAQSPRYKIIEKRQSVAFWCNPISGHATLYWYQQILGQGPKLLIQFQNNGVVDDSQLPKDRFSAERLKGVDSTLKIQPAKLEDSAVYLCASRPGGDRVSEQYFGPGTRLTVT.

This clone was seen a handful of times. The chain employs TRBV7-2 and TRBJ1-5; D is unclear. The germline gives CDR1 SGHTA, CDR2 FQGNSA. The CDR3 loop spans 14 amino acids. The V end was cut by 0 bases, the J end by 2 bases, with 5 bases between. The CDR3 protein is CASSLAGGNQPQHF. CDR3 DNA: TGTGCCAGCAGCTTAGCCGGGGGCAATCAGCCCCAGCATTTT. Full variable domain (remainder filled in from reference TRBV7-2 and TRBJ1-5): GAGVSQSPSNKVTEKGKDVELRCDPISGHTALYWYRQSLGQGLEFLIYFQGNSAPDKSGLPSDRFSAERTGGSVSTLTIQRTQQEDSAVYLCASSLAGGNQPQHFGDGTRLSIL.

This clone was observed a single time. The gene calls are TRBV4-1 and TRBJ2-7; TRBD1 aligns across 10 bases. The CDR3 spans 15 residues. Unmatched junction bases numbered 5, after V lost 2 bases and J lost 4 bases. The germline CDR1 and CDR2 sequences are MGHRA and YSYEKL. Here the CDR3 reads CASSQIRDRGYEQYF. Written as DNA, the CDR3 is TGCGCCAGCAGCCAAATCCGGGACAGGGGTTACGAGCAGTACTTC.

The genes are TRBV6-5 and TRBJ1-2, with 9 bases fitting TRBD1. The CDR3 contains 12 residues. Germline V lookup: CDR1 MNHEY, CDR2 SVGAGI. V gave up 6 bases and J gave up 7 bases; unmatched junction bases: 3. The CDR3 loop is CASSRQGVGYTF. The CDR3 coding sequence is TGTGCCAGCAGCAGACAGGGGGTTGGCTACACCTTC.